Given below is one T cell receptor (beta chain) in context. This entry is derived from a study of blood T cell repertoires in COVID-19. As for the study in general: Researchers got acute and convalescent COVID-19 samples from the United States, Italy and Spain.

How the authors handled the data: Scientists estimated how many nucleated cells there were by amplifying reference gene primers. Profiling relied on immunoSEQ multiplex PCR, and the TCRdb table lists in-frame clones only, not all of them. V, J and clone size are taken as reported in that table, and D and trimming were inferred from the DNA itself. The sample carries about 90,000 clones, 80% recorded once. Per the germline V gene, CDR1 is SQVTM and CDR2 is ANQGSEA. The CDR3 totals 13 residues. V lost 4 bases and J lost 4; bases outside the gene matches: 6. Sequencing was carried out using peripheral blood. The sequence came from a woman in her seventies with acute or convalescent COVID-19. The V and J genes are TRBV29-1 and TRBJ1-2; 7 bases agree with TRBD1. CDR3 protein: CSVGYRGSYGYTF. The CDR3 nucleotides read TGCAGCGTTGGTTACAGGGGTAGCTATGGCTACACCTTC.